One T cell receptor beta chain is described in this entry. Antigen: not known. The data were taken from a study of CD8+CD57+ T cells in acquired aplastic anemia. Findings and caveats of the study: Patients did not significantly differ from controls in CD8+ Simpson's diversity.

TCR beta VDJ combinations and CDR3 sequences were profiled from genomic DNA. MiXCR, run by TCRdb on the reads, gives a single entry per CDR3 protein. Found here are about 160,000 distinct CDR3 sequences, under 55% of them singletons; the top ten hold 2.5% to 3.5%. In patients chosen for sequencing, flow cytometry had shown CD8+CD57+ cell expansion. Patients were treatment-naive when blood was sampled. Per germline, CDR1 KGHDR and CDR2 SFDVKD. There are 10 residues in the CDR3. The specimen was sorted CD4+, CD8+, or CD8+CD57+ T cells (not recorded which) from PBMCs. The TCR originated in a human donor with aplastic anemia. This chain uses TRBV24-1 with TRBJ2-5; D is possibly TRBD1 (6 bases). The CDR3 loop reads CATGQETQYF. The CDR3 DNA reads as TGTGCTACAGGGCAAGAGACCCAGTACTTC.